These T cell receptor beta chains were read from a single sample in a study of technical replicates of blood from several donors. Method: immunoSEQ multiplex PCR; TCRdb's copy keeps in-frame clones and lacks some. The sample gives 40,000 to 60,000 clones, 92% of which show up once; roughly 3.9% is in the top ten. Sequencing was done on a sample of PBMCs. These receptors all stem from a human donor in good health. Some clones in this sample may be carry-over from other donors' samples. The CDR3 runs from the conserved cysteine through the conserved F or W. A D gene is named only where the DNA matches it firmly. Rows may omit the clone size; those that give it use once, few, many or a size class.

J gene | D gene | clone size | V gene | CDR3 protein | CDR3 DNA
TRBJ2-3 | TRBD2 | . | TRBV2 | CASTLGLAGTDTQYF | TGTGCCAGCACTTTAGGACTAGCGGGCACAGATACGCAGTATTTT
TRBJ2-7 | TRBD2 | . | TRBV9 | CASSAQGGTSGGRNYEQYF | TGTGCCAGCAGCGCCCAAGGGGGGACTAGCGGGGGGAGAAACTACGAGCAGTACTTC
TRBJ2-1 | TRBD1 | . | TRBV5-1 | CASSLTGQGYNEQFF | TGCGCCAGCAGCCTAACGGGACAGGGCTACAATGAGCAGTTCTTC
TRBJ2-1 | TRBD1 | . | TRBV6-4 | CASSDAQGATDEQFF | TGTGCCAGCAGTGACGCACAGGGGGCTACGGATGAGCAGTTCTTC
TRBJ1-4 | . | once | TRBV2 | CASSLLNRVNEKLFF | TGTGCCAGCAGTCTCCTGAACAGGGTCAATGAAAAACTGTTTTTT
TRBJ2-2 | TRBD2 | once | TRBV7-2 | CASRVPSGGRAGELFF | TGTGCCAGTCGGGTTCCCAGCGGGGGAAGGGCCGGGGAGCTGTTTTTT
TRBJ2-7 | . | . | TRBV27 | CASSLSRLLESNEQYF | TGTGCCAGCAGTTTATCGAGGTTACTAGAGTCCAACGAGCAGTACTTC
TRBJ2-1 | . | . | TRBV6-5 | CASTDATSRVNEQFF | TGTGCCAGCACGGACGCGACTAGTCGGGTCAATGAGCAGTTCTTC
TRBJ2-3 | . | . | TRBV6-1 | CASSEQATDTQYF | TGTGCCAGCAGTGAACAGGCCACAGATACGCAGTATTTT
TRBJ2-3 | TRBD2 | once | TRBV30 | CAWSGVLAGDTQYF | TGTGCCTGGAGTGGGGTACTAGCGGGAGATACGCAGTATTTT
TRBJ1-5 | TRBD1 | . | TRBV19 | CASTAGQSNQPQHF | TGTGCCAGTACGGCGGGACAGAGCAATCAGCCCCAGCATTTT
TRBJ1-1 | TRBD1 | . | TRBV10-3 | CAISESDTGTGEAFF | TGTGCCATCAGTGAGTCGGATACCGGGACAGGGGAAGCTTTCTTT
TRBJ1-6 | . | . | TRBV30 | CAWSVRGYNSPLHF | TGTGCCTGGAGTGTACGGGGTTATAATTCACCCCTCCACTTT
TRBJ2-3 | TRBD2 | . | TRBV5-1 | CASSLATSGRSDTQYF | TGCGCCAGCAGCTTGGCGACTAGCGGGAGATCAGATACGCAGTATTTT
TRBJ2-5 | TRBD1 | . | TRBV6-1 | CASSASGTGVQETQYF | TGTGCCAGCAGTGCTTCCGGGACAGGGGTACAAGAGACCCAGTACTTC
TRBJ2-2 | TRBD2 | . | TRBV2 | CASSERTSGTRSGELFF | TGTGCCAGCAGTGAAAGGACTAGCGGGACCAGGAGCGGGGAGCTGTTTTTT
TRBJ2-3 | . | . | TRBV7-9 | CASSFREGSTDTQYF | TGTGCCAGCAGCTTCCGTGAGGGTAGCACAGATACGCAGTATTTT
TRBJ1-6 | . | . | TRBV7-9 | CAAAQGKASPLHF | TGTGCCGCGGCACAGGGCAAGGCTTCACCCCTCCACTTT
TRBJ1-2 | . | . | TRBV9 | CASSVGAGTNYGYTF | TGTGCCAGCAGCGTAGGTGCAGGAACTAACTATGGCTACACCTTC
TRBJ2-1 | . | . | TRBV7-9 | CASSLVVSHEQFF | TGTGCCAGCAGCTTAGTCGTAAGCCATGAGCAGTTCTTC
TRBJ2-1 | . | . | TRBV12-1 | CASSSSDRAGRNEQFF | TGTGCCAGCAGCTCCTCAGACAGGGCCGGGCGGAATGAGCAGTTCTTC
TRBJ1-2 | TRBD1 | . | TRBV7-9 | CASSRGTGQGEIGYTF | TGTGCCAGCAGCCGAGGAACCGGACAGGGAGAAATTGGCTACACCTTC
TRBJ2-1 | . | . | TRBV10-3 | CAISESPRSSYNEQFF | TGTGCCATCAGTGAGTCCCCCAGAAGCTCCTACAATGAGCAGTTCTTC
TRBJ1-1 | TRBD1 | . | TRBV7-2 | CASSFPTGQMNTEAFF | TGTGCCAGCAGCTTCCCTACGGGACAGATGAACACTGAAGCTTTCTTT
TRBJ2-7 | . | . | TRBV4-2 | CASSQELRVDYEQYF | TGTGCCAGCAGCCAAGAACTCAGGGTAGACTACGAGCAGTACTTC
TRBJ2-7 | TRBD1 | . | TRBV7-9 | CASSHPGQGRSEQYF | TGTGCCAGCAGCCATCCGGGACAGGGGAGGAGCGAGCAGTACTTC
TRBJ1-2 | TRBD1 | once | TRBV30 | CARDREGTNYGYTF | TGTGCCCGGGACAGGGAGGGGACTAACTATGGCTACACCTTC
TRBJ2-5 | TRBD2 | . | TRBV30 | CAWSPGASGSWEETQYF | TGTGCCTGGAGTCCTGGGGCTAGCGGGAGTTGGGAAGAGACCCAGTACTTC
TRBJ2-7 | . | . | TRBV10-3 | CAISGQDYEQYF | TGTGCCATCTCGGGACAAGACTACGAGCAGTACTTC
TRBJ2-5 | . | . | TRBV9 | CASSYPSGGETQYF | TGTGCCAGCAGCTACCCGTCCGGCGGGGAGACCCAGTACTTC
TRBJ1-5 | . | . | TRBV19 | CASSLGHRNQPQHF | TGTGCCAGTAGTTTGGGCCACCGGAATCAGCCCCAGCATTTT
TRBJ1-2 | TRBD1 | once | TRBV2 | CASSLRDRGVGGYTF | TGTGCCAGCAGTCTCCGGGACAGGGGGGTTGGTGGCTACACCTTC
TRBJ2-3 | . | . | TRBV5-6 | CASSLAVAVTDTQYF | TGTGCCAGCAGCTTGGCGGTAGCGGTCACAGATACGCAGTATTTT
TRBJ1-2 | . | once | TRBV7-7 | CATPPGGKDGYTF | TGTGCCACCCCCCCAGGCGGGAAGGATGGCTACACCTTC
TRBJ2-3 | TRBD1 | . | TRBV7-3 | CASSPGQGYTQYF | TGTGCCAGCAGCCCGGGACAGGGGTATACGCAGTATTTT
TRBJ2-1 | . | . | TRBV5-1 | CASSQYPGYEQFF | TGCGCCAGCTCACAGTACCCCGGTTATGAGCAGTTCTTC
TRBJ1-2 | TRBD1 | . | TRBV7-2 | CASSFDRGKYTF | TGTGCCAGCAGCTTTGACAGGGGGAAGTACACCTTC